One and the same sample provided the 22 T cell receptor beta chains below, sequenced in a study of blood T cells in healthy people across ages (dated by TCRdb to the mid-2010s). Receptor libraries were prepared by 5' RACE. Sequencing instrument: Illumina HiSeq 2500. A second PCR of about 6 to 11 cycles was run with a J-beta primer mix and a sample-barcoded 5' primer. In TCRdb, the public reads were trimmed at Q25 with fastp and aligned with MiXCR, with productive beta chains retained. Each CDR3 protein appears once, grouped with its most common genes and DNA. The sample includes approximately 760,000 distinct CDR3 sequences, with around a quarter observed a single time. The top ten clones comprise 9.4% of the sample. These data also formed part of another study, on T cells of mothers and their children.

What was sequenced was blood. Receptors originate from a boy younger than 18 in good health.

The genes are TRBV7-9 and TRBJ1-4; 9 nucleotides align to TRBD1. V was clipped by 5 bases and J by 8 bases; unmatched bases: 6. The CDR3 length is 14 residues. CDR1 SEHNR and CDR2 FQNEAQ come from the germline V gene (reference sequence). The CDR3 is CASSETGGVEKLFF. The CDR3, as DNA: TGTGCCAGCAGCGAAACAGGGGGCGTCGAAAAACTGTTTTTT.

This clonotype was picked up many times. The rearrangement links TRBV29-1 to TRBJ2-1; 9 bases are a match to TRBD2. Germline CDR1 and CDR2: SQVTM and ANQGSEA. Losses at the gene ends were 4 bases for V and 2 bases for J; bases not matched to a gene: 0. This CDR3 comprises 13 residues. The CDR3 sequence: CSVASGTYNEQFF. In DNA, the CDR3 is TGCAGCGTTGCTAGCGGGACCTACAATGAGCAGTTCTTC.

This clonotype was seen more than once but under ten times. V is TRBV10-3 and J is TRBJ2-5; 11 bases agree with TRBD2. The J segment lost 4 bases and the V segment lost 4 bases, leaving 5 bases of the junction unmatched. The CDR3 runs 15 residues. The germline V gene has CDR1 ENHRY and CDR2 SYGVKD. CDR3 in amino acids: CAISVTSGIGETQYF. The CDR3 nucleotides are TGTGCCATCAGTGTGACTAGCGGGATAGGAGAGACCCAGTACTTC.

The chain joins TRBV29-1 to TRBJ1-4; D call uncertain. V gave up 4 bases and J gave up 10 bases, with 16 bases separating them. CDR3 length: 13 amino acids. Germline CDR1 SQVTM, CDR2 ANQGSEA. The CDR3 region is CSVVVQNPGKLFF. For the CDR3, the DNA is TGCAGCGTTGTAGTACAGAACCCTGGAAAACTGTTTTTT.

DNA of the CDR3: TGTGCCACCAGTGACAAGGGGGCTACTAATGAAAAACTGTTTTTT. Translated: CATSDKGATNEKLFF. The chain has TRBV24-1 and TRBJ1-4, with 7 nucleotides matching TRBD1. V gave up 4 bases and J gave up 2 bases; unmatched junction bases: 3. The germline CDR1 and CDR2 sequences are KGHDR and SFDVKD. CDR3 length: 15 amino acids.

A few counts support this clonotype. This rearrangement joins TRBV29-1 to TRBJ2-5; 9 bases are a match to TRBD1. CDR1 and CDR2 (germline): SQVTM, ANQGSEA. The CDR3 spans 14 residues. V dropped 2 bases and J dropped 5; count of bases not matched to a gene: 6. The CDR3 here is CSVEWRDRAETQYF. The CDR3 bases are TGCAGCGTTGAATGGCGGGACAGGGCTGAGACCCAGTACTTC.

This clonotype turned up a few times. The gene calls are TRBV10-3 and TRBJ2-3; D may match TRBD1 or TRBD2 (5 bases each). This CDR3 is 11 amino acids long. Germline CDR1 is ENHRY and CDR2 is SYGVKD. Trimming removed 11 bases at V and 3 bases at J, with 9 bases between. The CDR3 DNA sequence: TGTGCCGGGGGAAAGACAGATACGCAGTATTTT. The encoded protein is CAGGKTDTQYF.

This clonotype came up a few times. The genes are TRBV5-1 and TRBJ1-2, with 7 nucleotides matching TRBD1. Trimming cost V 5 bases and J 4 bases; bases outside gene matches: 5. Germline V gene lookup returns CDR1 SGHRS and CDR2 YFSETQ. The CDR3 spans 13 residues. The CDR3 sequence: CASSDEGAYGYTF. Written as DNA, the CDR3 is TGCGCCAGCAGTGATGAGGGGGCCTATGGCTACACCTTC.

This clonotype has a handful of counts. The V and J genes are TRBV7-2 and TRBJ2-1; D is possibly TRBD2 (5 bases). With 2 bases removed from V and 8 bases from J, the gap between germline ends came to 10 bases. Looked up from germline, CDR1 is SGHTA and CDR2 is FQGNSA. This CDR3 has 13 residues. The CDR3 here is CASSLLVGDEQFF. DNA of the CDR3: TGTGCCAGCAGCTTATTGGTCGGGGATGAGCAGTTCTTC. The whole variable domain, remainder taken from reference TRBV7-2 and TRBJ2-1, is GAGVSQSPSNKVTEKGKDVELRCDPISGHTALYWYRQSLGQGLEFLIYFQGNSAPDKSGLPSDRFSAERTGGSVSTLTIQRTQQEDSAVYLCASSLLVGDEQFFGPGTRLTVL.

A few counts support this clonotype. The chain has TRBV5-1 and TRBJ2-5; D gene unclear. The germline CDR1 and CDR2 sequences are SGHRS and YFSETQ. V was clipped by 5 bases and J by 1 base, with 9 bases between them. The length of the CDR3 is 13 residues. DNA of the CDR3: TGCGCCAGCAGATTGACGCCCCAAGAGACCCAGTACTTC. It specifies CASRLTPQETQYF.

This clonotype was detected only a few times. The chain recombines TRBV6-1 with TRBJ2-7, with D tentatively TRBD2 (6 bases). Per the germline V gene, CDR1 is MNHNS and CDR2 is SASEGT. This CDR3 has 15 amino acids. Trimming removed 7 bases from V and 1 base from J, with 17 bases in between. The CDR3 loop reads CASIQQQDYSYEQYF. Written as DNA, the CDR3 is TGTGCCAGCATCCAACAACAGGACTATTCCTACGAGCAGTACTTC.

About this clonotype itself: In this CDR3 the conserved last residue, phenylalanine or tryptophan, is missing, so a read error is likely. CDR3 sequence: CASSPTGTRVNEQFL. CDR3 sequence (DNA): TGTGCCAGCAGCCCGACTGGGACACGGGTCAATGAGCAGTTCCTC. The V call is TRBV13, the J call TRBJ2-1, with D perhaps matching TRBD1 (6 bases). The V gene lost 5 bases and the J gene lost 6 bases, with 17 bases spanning the gap. CDR3 length: 15 residues. Germline assignment: CDR1 PRHDT and CDR2 FYEKMQ (reference sequence).

The rearrangement uses TRBV19 and TRBJ2-3; TRBD2 might be the D (6 bases). CDR3 length: 15 residues. The V end lost 7 bases, the J end lost 0 bases, and 14 bases lay between the germline ends. Germline assignment: CDR1 LNHDA and CDR2 SQIVND (reference sequence). CDR3 residues: CASKRRAGSTDTQYF. The CDR3 DNA is TGTGCCAGTAAAAGGAGGGCAGGGAGCACAGATACGCAGTATTTT.

The chain employs TRBV12-3 or TRBV12-4 and TRBJ2-3; 13 nucleotides match TRBD2. After removal of 6 bases from V and 2 bases from J, the junction contained 5 bases not matched to a gene. CDR3 length: 16 residues. CDR3 residues: CASSPGLAGNTDTQYF. Written as DNA, the CDR3 is TGTGCCAGCAGCCCGGGACTAGCGGGGAACACAGATACGCAGTATTTT.

Only a few counts were recorded for this clonotype. The chain uses TRBV5-1 and TRBJ2-7, with a possible D match to TRBD1 (6 bases). Germline CDR1 reads SGHRS; CDR2 reads YFSETQ. The CDR3 contains 15 residues. Trimming took off 0 bases at V and 3 bases at J, with 13 bases between the two ends. The CDR3 loop is CASSLEGVSYYEQYF. CDR3 coding DNA: TGCGCCAGCAGCTTGGAGGGGGTTAGTTACTACGAGCAGTACTTC.

The chain couples TRBV3-1 to TRBJ2-1; D not certain. Trimming stripped 0 bases from V and 8 bases from J, with 8 bases between. Germline V gene data show CDR1 as LGHDT and CDR2 as YNNKEL (reference sequence). The CDR3 covers 13 residues. CDR3 residues: CASSQDLGYEQFF. CDR3 coding DNA: TGTGCCAGCAGCCAAGATCTGGGGTATGAGCAGTTCTTC.

The chain combines TRBV7-9 with TRBJ2-2, with 11 bases identical to TRBD2. Trimming took 7 bases from V and 4 from J; bases not matched to a gene: 2. The CDR3 length is 14 residues. CDR1 is SEHNR and CDR2 is FQNEAQ in the germline V gene (reference sequence). CDR3 loop: CASTLAGGTGELFF. DNA of the CDR3: TGTGCCAGCACCCTAGCGGGAGGCACCGGGGAGCTGTTTTTT. Complete variable domain (other parts from reference TRBV7-9 and TRBJ2-2): DTGVSQNPRHKITKRGQNVTFRCDPISEHNRLYWYRQTLGQGPEFLTYFQNEAQLEKSRLLSDRFSAERPKGSFSTLEIQRTEQGDSAMYLCASTLAGGTGELFFGEGSRLTVL.

This chain links TRBV6-1 with TRBJ1-3; 7 bases agree with TRBD1. Germline V lookup: CDR1 MNHNS, CDR2 SASEGT. The CDR3 is made up of 16 amino acids. J lost 1 base, V lost 1 base, and 4 bases had no gene match. The CDR3 DNA sequence: TGTGCCAGCAGTGAAGGACAGGGCGAATCTGGAAACACCATATATTTT. Residues: CASSEGQGESGNTIYF.

The table lists this clonotype with a few counts. This chain uses TRBV5-1 with TRBJ1-2; possible D gene TRBD1, 6 bases. Germline lookup yields CDR1 SGHRS and CDR2 YFSETQ. V lost 4 bases, J lost 4 bases, and 17 bases lay in between. This CDR3 region has 15 residues. The CDR3 sequence is CASSDPRGPSYGYTF. The CDR3 DNA sequence: TGCGCCAGCAGCGACCCCCGGGGGCCTAGCTATGGCTACACCTTC. Combining the CDR3 with reference TRBV5-1 and TRBJ1-2 gives the whole variable domain KAGVTQTPRYLIKTRGQQVTLSCSPISGHRSVSWYQQTPGQGLQFLFEYFSETQRNKGNFPGRFSGRQFSNSRSEMNVSTLELGDSALYLCASSDPRGPSYGYTFGSGTRLTVV.

This chain links TRBV20-1 with TRBJ2-5; D might be TRBD1 (6 bases). The end of the DNA is better explained by TRBJ2-7, so the J call may be wrong. This CDR3 region has 15 residues. Per germline, CDR1 DFQATT and CDR2 SNEGSKA (reference sequence). Here the CDR3 reads CSATYAADSSYEQYF. DNA for the CDR3: TGCAGTGCTACCTACGCCGCGGACAGCTCCTACGAGCAGTACTTC.

This clonotype was seen only a few times. V is TRBV29-1 and J is TRBJ1-1; possible D gene TRBD1, 6 bases. Looked up from germline, CDR1 is SQVTM and CDR2 is ANQGSEA. The V and J ends lost 0 bases and 1 base respectively, with 15 bases between them. The CDR3 consists of 16 residues. CDR3 DNA: TGCAGCGTTGAAGATTTCTATCGGACAGAGAACACTGAAGCTTTCTTT. It specifies CSVEDFYRTENTEAFF.

This clonotype was seen more than once but under ten times. The chain has TRBV29-1 and TRBJ2-1, with 8 positions matching TRBD1. V lost 0 bases to trimming and J lost 8 bases; unmatched junction nucleotides: 9. The germline V gene encodes CDR1 SQVTM and CDR2 ANQGSEA. CDR3 length: 15 amino acids. Here the CDR3 DNA reads TGCAGCGTTGAAGATTATGGGCAGGGGGCCTATGAGCAGTTCTTC. Protein product: CSVEDYGQGAYEQFF.